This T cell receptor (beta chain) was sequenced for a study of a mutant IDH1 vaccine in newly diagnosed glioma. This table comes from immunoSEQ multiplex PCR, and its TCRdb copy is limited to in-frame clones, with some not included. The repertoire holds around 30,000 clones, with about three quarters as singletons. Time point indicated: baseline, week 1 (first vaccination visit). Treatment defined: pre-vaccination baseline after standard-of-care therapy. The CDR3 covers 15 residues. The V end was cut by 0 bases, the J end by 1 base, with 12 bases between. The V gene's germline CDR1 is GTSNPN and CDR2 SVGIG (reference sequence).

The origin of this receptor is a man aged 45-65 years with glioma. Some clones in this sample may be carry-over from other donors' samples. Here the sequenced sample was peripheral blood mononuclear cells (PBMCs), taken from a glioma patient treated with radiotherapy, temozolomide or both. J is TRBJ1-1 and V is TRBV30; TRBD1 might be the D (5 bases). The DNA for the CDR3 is TGTGCCTGGAGTGTACGGGGGGTACCGAACACTGAAGCTTTCTTT. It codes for CAWSVRGVPNTEAFF.